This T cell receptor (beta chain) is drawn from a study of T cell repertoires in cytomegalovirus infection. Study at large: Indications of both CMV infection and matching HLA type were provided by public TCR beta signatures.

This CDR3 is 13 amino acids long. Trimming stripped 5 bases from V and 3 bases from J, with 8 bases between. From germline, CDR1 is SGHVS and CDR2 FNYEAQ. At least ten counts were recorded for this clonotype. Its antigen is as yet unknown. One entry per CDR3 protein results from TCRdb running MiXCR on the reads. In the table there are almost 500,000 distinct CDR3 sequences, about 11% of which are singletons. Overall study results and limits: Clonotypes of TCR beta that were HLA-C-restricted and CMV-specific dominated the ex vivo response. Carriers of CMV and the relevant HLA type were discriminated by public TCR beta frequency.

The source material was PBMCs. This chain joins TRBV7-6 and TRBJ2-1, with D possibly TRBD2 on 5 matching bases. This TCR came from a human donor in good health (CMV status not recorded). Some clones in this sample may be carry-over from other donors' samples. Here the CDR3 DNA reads TGTGCCAGCAGCCGTACTAGCTACAATGAGCAGTTCTTC. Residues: CASSRTSYNEQFF.